This TCR beta chain was documented in a study of shared clonotypes between healthy human individuals. The CDR3 has 13 amino acids. Trimming cost V 3 bases and J 4 bases, with 7 bases left between them. Germline V CDR1 and CDR2: MDHEN, SYDVKM. The protocol was immunoSEQ multiplex PCR, while the TCRdb copy is restricted to in-frame clones and leaves out a portion. The sample holds around 300,000 clones, roughly 84% seen once. The specimen was memory CD8+ T cells sorted from blood. Subset here: CD45RO+ cells pooled with CCR7-negative TemRA cells. The TCR was taken from a man aged 18 to 29 in good health. V and J are TRBV28 and TRBJ2-1; D remains ambiguous. The CDR3, as DNA: TGTGCCAGCAGTTTTGTTAGTTACAATGAGCAGTTCTTC. Translation gives CASSFVSYNEQFF.